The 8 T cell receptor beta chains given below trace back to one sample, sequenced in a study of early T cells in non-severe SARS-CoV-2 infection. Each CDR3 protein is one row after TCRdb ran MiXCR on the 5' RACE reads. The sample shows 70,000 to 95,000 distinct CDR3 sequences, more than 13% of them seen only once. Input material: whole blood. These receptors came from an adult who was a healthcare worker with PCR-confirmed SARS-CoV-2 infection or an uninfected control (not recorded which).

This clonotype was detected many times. The DNA of the CDR3 is TGTGCCAGCAGTTACTCGTTCCAGGGTGTAGAAACTGAAGCTTTCTTT. It codes for CASSYSFQGVETEAFF. The chain employs TRBV6-5 and TRBJ1-1; D may be TRBD1 (5 bases). The length of the CDR3 is 16 residues. Trimming removed 0 bases at V and 5 bases at J, with 16 bases between. Germline V gene sequence: CDR1 MNHEY, CDR2 SVGAGI.

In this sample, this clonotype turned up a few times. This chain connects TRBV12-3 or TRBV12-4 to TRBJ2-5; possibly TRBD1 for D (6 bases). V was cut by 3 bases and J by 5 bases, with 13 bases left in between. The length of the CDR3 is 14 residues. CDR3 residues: CASSLSAGVETQYF. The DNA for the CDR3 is TGTGCCAGCAGTTTGTCGGCAGGGGTGGAGACCCAGTACTTC.

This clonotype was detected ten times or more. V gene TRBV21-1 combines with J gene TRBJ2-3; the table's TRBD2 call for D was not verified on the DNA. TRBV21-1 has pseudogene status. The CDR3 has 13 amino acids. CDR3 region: CASSALDSDTQYF. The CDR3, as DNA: TGTGCCAGCAGCGCACTAGATTCAGATACGCAGTATTTT.

The CDR3 spells CASSSTGQSPLHF. The CDR3, as DNA: TGTGCCAGCAGCTCGACAGGGCAATCACCCCTCCACTTT. The rearrangement joins TRBV27 to TRBJ1-6, with TRBD1 matching 7 bases. The CDR3 totals 13 residues. V lost 6 bases, J lost 10 bases, and 6 bases stayed unmatched. Germline V gene data show CDR1 as MNHEY and CDR2 as SMNVEV (reference sequence).

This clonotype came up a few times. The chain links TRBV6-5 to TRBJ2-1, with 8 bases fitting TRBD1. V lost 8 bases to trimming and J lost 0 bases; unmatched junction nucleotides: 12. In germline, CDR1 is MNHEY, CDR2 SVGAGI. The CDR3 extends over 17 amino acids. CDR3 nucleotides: TGTGCCAGCTTTTCCCCAGGGGGCGATTACTCCTACAATGAGCAGTTCTTC. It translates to CASFSPGGDYSYNEQFF.

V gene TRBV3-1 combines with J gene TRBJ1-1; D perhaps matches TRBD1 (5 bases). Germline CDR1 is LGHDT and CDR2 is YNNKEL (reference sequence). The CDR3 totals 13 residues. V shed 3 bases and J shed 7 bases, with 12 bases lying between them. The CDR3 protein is CASSQGRGDEAFF. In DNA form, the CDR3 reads TGTGCCAGCAGCCAGGGCAGAGGGGATGAAGCTTTCTTT.

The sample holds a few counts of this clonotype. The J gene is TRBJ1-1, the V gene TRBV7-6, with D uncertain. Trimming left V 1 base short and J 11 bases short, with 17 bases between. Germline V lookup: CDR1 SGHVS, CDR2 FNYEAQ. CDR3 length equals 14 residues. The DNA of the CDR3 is TGTGCCAGCAGCTTAGATCCCGGGTCAGCGGCGGCTTTCTTT. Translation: CASSLDPGSAAAFF. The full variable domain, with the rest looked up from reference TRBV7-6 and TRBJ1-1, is GAGVSQSPRYKVTKRGQDVALRCDPISGHVSLYWYRQALGQGPEFLTYFNYEAQQDKSGLPNDRFSAERPEGSISTLTIQRTEQRDSAMYRCASSLDPGSAAAFFGQGTRLTVV.

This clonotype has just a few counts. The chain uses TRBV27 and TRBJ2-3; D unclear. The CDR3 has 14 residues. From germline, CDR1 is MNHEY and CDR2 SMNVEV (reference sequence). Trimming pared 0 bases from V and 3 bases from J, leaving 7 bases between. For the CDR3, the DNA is TGTGCCAGCAGTTTATCGATGGTTACAGATACGCAGTATTTT. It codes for CASSLSMVTDTQYF.